This T cell receptor (beta chain) was profiled in a study of identical twins. Study-wide findings and caveats: Out-of-frame alpha sequences that twins shared showed excess low generation probability.

The germline V and J ends were trimmed by 6 bases and 4 bases, with 8 bases remaining between them. Germline V gene sequence: CDR1 KGHDR, CDR2 SFDVKD. There are 12 residues in the CDR3. About this clonotype: The antigen is undetermined.

TCRdb re-called the 5' RACE reads with MiXCR, one entry per CDR3 protein. The sample consists of 1,800,000 or so distinct CDR3 sequences, around 29% of them appearing once. The rearrangement joins TRBV24-1 to TRBJ1-2; D call uncertain. Material for sequencing was cord blood. This sequence originates from a newborn girl in good health. The CDR3 coding sequence is TGTGCCACCAGTTCAGAGGGCTATGGCTACACCTTC. It encodes CATSSEGYGYTF.